This T cell receptor beta chain was captured by sequencing in a study of shared clonotypes between healthy human individuals. V was clipped by 2 bases and J by 4 bases; unmatched bases: 11. Germline CDR1 and CDR2: SGHVS and FQNEAQ. This CDR3 spans 18 amino acids. Study-level findings and limits: Richness estimates generally favored naive over memory subsets.

On this clone itself: Its antigen is currently unknown.

Researchers ran the assay at a deep level. Methods used by the authors: Junction-only sequences without quality scores were provided by ImmunoSEQ, so filtering was different. Profiled with immunoSEQ multiplex PCR; TCRdb holds only in-frame clones, not every one. The D gene and trimming were derived from the DNA, and the V and J assignments and clone size from that table. The sample yields about 640,000 clones, around 72% seen once. CD4+ cell separation produced CD45RA+ naive and CD45RA-negative memory subsets. The receptor's source is a woman in her 30s in good health. The specimen sequenced was memory CD4+ T cells sorted from blood. The sample's subset: CD45RA-negative fraction. The chain links TRBV7-8 to TRBJ2-3; 11 nucleotides align to TRBD2. CDR3 protein: CASSLIKGLAGGSDTQYF. CDR3 nucleotides: TGTGCCAGCAGCTTAATCAAAGGGCTAGCGGGAGGTTCAGATACGCAGTATTTT.